Following are 20 T cell receptor beta chains from one sample sequenced in a study of PD-1 blockade in classical Hodgkin lymphoma. Indicated time point: newly diagnosed, previously untreated cHL patient sample. The authors purified CD4+ T cells from thawed PBMCs by magnetic negative selection. Repertoires were generated with immunoSEQ multiplex PCR, while TCRdb's copy carries only in-frame clones and drops some. Of fewer than 40,000 clones listed, 88% are singletons. Source material: CD4+ T cells from blood. These receptors were collected from a human donor with classical Hodgkin lymphoma.

This clone has a single count. V and J are TRBV11-2 and TRBJ2-4; 8 nucleotides agree with TRBD1. Germline V lookup: CDR1 SGHAT, CDR2 FQNNGV. CDR3 length equals 13 residues. The V segment lost 5 bases and the J segment 4 bases; nucleotides outside the gene matches: 1. CDR3 region: CASSGQGKNIQYF. The DNA for the CDR3 is TGTGCCAGCAGCGGACAGGGAAAAAACATTCAGTACTTC.

The V call is TRBV18, the J call TRBJ2-7, with TRBD1 matching 8 bases. Germline CDR1 and CDR2: KGHSH and LQKENI. Germline trimming cut 2 bases from V and 2 bases from J; bases unmatched to any gene: 2. The CDR3 sequence is 14 residues long. The CDR3 sequence is CASSPSTGAYEQYV. The CDR3 DNA sequence: TGTGCCAGCTCACCATCGACAGGGGCCTACGAGCAGTACGTC.

The genes are TRBV19 and TRBJ2-7, with D tentatively TRBD1 or TRBD2 (6 bases each). The CDR3 contains 14 residues. Germline V CDR1 and CDR2: LNHDA, SQIVND (reference sequence). Trimming took off 4 bases at V and 2 bases at J, with 12 bases between the two ends. The CDR3 bases are TGTGCCAGTAGTAGGAGGGGGACTGCCTACGAGCAGTACTTC. The encoded protein is CASSRRGTAYEQYF.

This sequence joins TRBV7-9 and TRBJ1-1; 9 bases align to TRBD1. V was clipped by 2 bases and J by 1 base; unmatched bases: 8. This CDR3 is 17 amino acids long. Per the germline V gene, CDR1 is SEHNR and CDR2 is FQNEAQ (reference sequence). DNA for the CDR3: TGTGCCAGCAGCTTATTGCCCGCGGGACAGGGGAACACTGAAGCTTTCTTT. Its translation is CASSLLPAGQGNTEAFF.

This chain uses TRBV2 with TRBJ2-6; no reliable D call. V lost 11 bases, J lost 4 bases, and 18 bases lay in between. The CDR3 consists of 15 residues. Germline loops: CDR1 SNHLY, CDR2 FYNNEI. Written as DNA, the CDR3 is TGTGCCTCCGCAGTGAAACGATTCGGGGCCAACGTCCTGACTTTC. Amino acids: CASAVKRFGANVLTF. The full variable domain, in which reference TRBV2 and TRBJ2-6 provide the parts outside the CDR3, is EPEVTQTPSHQVTQMGQEVILRCVPISNHLYFYWYRQILGQKVEFLVSFYNNEISEKSEIFDDQFSVERPDGSNFTLKIRSTKLEDSAMYFCASAVKRFGANVLTFGAGSRLTVL.

The chain recombines TRBV7-3 with TRBJ2-1; 12 bases align to TRBD2. Trimming removed 5 bases from V and 7 bases from J; junction bases left unmatched: 3. Germline CDR1 is SGHTA and CDR2 is FQGTGA. The CDR3 runs 14 residues. The CDR3 DNA reads as TGTGCCAGCAGCCCACTAGCGGGAGGAAATGAGCAGTTCTTC. Translating gives CASSPLAGGNEQFF.

The rearrangement links TRBV4-1 to TRBJ2-2, with TRBD1 matching 10 bases. The CDR3 contains 20 residues. V lost 3 bases, J lost 3 bases, and 16 bases stayed unmatched. Germline V gives CDR1 MGHRA, CDR2 YSYEKL. The CDR3 protein is CASSQPPGQGPTLDTGELFF. CDR3 nucleotide sequence: TGCGCCAGCAGCCAGCCACCGGGACAGGGGCCCACATTGGACACCGGGGAGCTGTTTTTT.

The V and J genes are TRBV18 and TRBJ1-5; D call uncertain. Trimming left V 2 bases short and J 2 bases short, with 10 bases between. The CDR3 runs to 15 residues. Looked up from germline, CDR1 is KGHSH and CDR2 is LQKENI. The CDR3 spells CASSPGVGGNQPQHF. The DNA for the CDR3 is TGTGCCAGCTCACCAGGGGTAGGTGGCAATCAGCCCCAGCATTTT.

The genes are TRBV5-1 and TRBJ1-5; D is uncertain. The V and J ends lost 0 bases and 2 bases respectively, with 6 bases between them. The CDR3 is made up of 14 amino acids. Germline V gene lookup returns CDR1 SGHRS and CDR2 YFSETQ. CDR3 region: CASSLAPGNQPQHF. For the CDR3, the DNA is TGCGCCAGCAGCTTGGCTCCTGGCAATCAGCCCCAGCATTTT.

The chain links TRBV5-1 to TRBJ1-2, with D unclear. The length of the CDR3 is 14 residues. CDR1 and CDR2 from the germline V gene are SGHRS and YFSETQ. Trimming removed 0 bases at V and 10 bases at J, with 16 bases between. DNA for the CDR3: TGCGCCAGCAGCTTGGTTTTTTCGGCAGACTCCTACACCTTC. It specifies CASSLVFSADSYTF.

The rearrangement uses TRBV2 and TRBJ2-1; TRBD2 agrees at 8 bases. J was trimmed by 0 bases and V by 8 bases; bases with no gene match: 3. The CDR3 runs 14 residues. Germline values: CDR1 SNHLY, CDR2 FYNNEI. The DNA for the CDR3 is TGTGCCAGCCATCGGGGGGGCTCCTACAATGAGCAGTTCTTC. This translates into CASHRGGSYNEQFF.

The V call is TRBV5-1, the J call TRBJ1-1; D gene ambiguous. The germline V gene encodes CDR1 SGHRS and CDR2 YFSETQ. The CDR3 sequence is 14 residues long. V was pared by 5 bases and J by 4 bases, with 15 bases between. The chain's CDR3 is CASSPRIAGTEAFF. CDR3 nucleotide sequence: TGCGCCAGCAGTCCCCGGATTGCGGGCACTGAAGCTTTCTTT.

This rearrangement joins TRBV19 to TRBJ2-1; D remains unclear. V was pared by 0 bases and J by 7 bases, with 10 bases between. This CDR3 comprises 14 residues. CDR1 LNHDA and CDR2 SQIVND come from the germline V gene (reference sequence). The DNA for the CDR3 is TGTGCCAGTAGTATAGATAGTTTCTCAAATGAGCAGTTCTTC. Translating gives CASSIDSFSNEQFF.

CDR3 sequence reads: CASSEGAGRNQPQHF. In DNA, the CDR3 is TGTGCCAGCAGTGAAGGTGCAGGGAGAAATCAGCCCCAGCATTTT. The V and J genes are TRBV6-1 and TRBJ1-5; D might be TRBD1 (5 bases). From germline, CDR1 is MNHNS and CDR2 SASEGT. The CDR3 extends over 15 amino acids. Deletions cut 1 base from V and 4 bases from J, with 11 bases between.

This clone was observed a handful of times. The chain has TRBV5-1 and TRBJ1-1; 8 bases are shared with TRBD1. Germline loops: CDR1 SGHRS, CDR2 YFSETQ. The length of the CDR3 is 13 residues. V gave up 7 bases and J gave up 7 bases; unmatched junction bases: 9. Written as DNA, the CDR3 is TGCGCCAGCTCGGGACAGGCGGTTGATGAAGCTTTCTTT. The encoded protein is CASSGQAVDEAFF.

The chain combines TRBV29-1 with TRBJ2-3; tentative D call: TRBD2 (7 bases). Germline V gene sequence: CDR1 SQVTM, CDR2 ANQGSEA. The CDR3 length is 12 residues. The V end was cut by 6 bases, the J end by 8 bases, with 15 bases between. The CDR3 bases are TGCAGCGTGGGGGGGCTAGAGGGTACGCAGTATTTT. It codes for CSVGGLEGTQYF.

This clone was counted a few times. The CDR3 coding sequence is TGTGCCAGCAGTCCAGGGGGAAGCTTTCCTCCCCAGCATTTT. This encodes CASSPGGSFPPQHF. This rearrangement joins TRBV27 to TRBJ1-5; 7 nucleotides agree with TRBD1. The trim removed 5 bases at V and 10 bases at J, leaving 11 bases unmatched. The CDR3 has 14 amino acids. Germline CDR1 MNHEY, CDR2 SMNVEV (reference sequence).

The CDR3 region is CSARDRLQQFF. In nucleotides, the CDR3 is TGCAGTGCTAGAGACCGACTGCAGCAGTTCTTC. The chain combines TRBV20-1 with TRBJ2-1; D not resolved. There are 11 residues in the CDR3. Trimming took 0 bases from V and 11 from J, leaving 8 bases between them. CDR1 is DFQATT and CDR2 is SNEGSKA in the germline V gene (reference sequence).

This clone was recorded a few times. This chain links TRBV14 with TRBJ1-2, with D tentatively TRBD1 (5 bases). Germline V gives CDR1 SGHDN, CDR2 FVKESK. V dropped 0 bases and J dropped 7 bases, with 18 bases sitting between them. This CDR3 has 16 amino acids. The CDR3 here is CASSQDLGLSGGGYTF. The CDR3 nucleotides read TGTGCCAGCAGCCAAGACTTGGGACTCTCTGGCGGTGGCTACACCTTC.

The chain joins TRBV19 to TRBJ1-5; D call uncertain. Germline CDR1 reads LNHDA; CDR2 reads SQIVND (reference sequence). Between the trimmed V and J ends, which lost 6 bases and 3 bases, there was a span of 15 bases. There are 15 residues in the CDR3. CDR3 loop: CASRSPRWFNQPQHF. The CDR3 nucleotides read TGTGCCAGTAGGTCGCCGCGGTGGTTCAATCAGCCCCAGCATTTT.